What follows are 18 T cell receptor beta chains derived from one specimen sequenced in a study of OX40 agonist ivuxolimab in advanced cancers. Clones were sequenced by immunoSEQ multiplex PCR, and TCRdb holds only the in-frame ones, with some missing. The sample consists of around 62,000 clones, around 81% of them appearing once. The sequencing here drew on CD4+ or CD8+ T cells sorted from blood, taken in a trial of the OX40 agonist ivuxolimab. The receptors here all came from an adult with an advanced solid tumor such as melanoma, head and neck, liver or kidney cancer.

The sample holds one count of this clone. The genes are TRBV19 and TRBJ1-5; D is uncertain. The CDR3 extends over 14 amino acids. V was cut by 3 bases and J by 6 bases, with 12 bases left in between. Germline-derived CDR1 and CDR2 are LNHDA and SQIVND (reference sequence). This CDR3 reads CASSISISSQPQHF. CDR3 sequence (DNA): TGTGCCAGTAGTATTTCGATCAGTAGTCAGCCCCAGCATTTT.

This clone has just one count. J is TRBJ2-2 and V is TRBV6-5, with TRBD1 matching over 7 bases. The germline gives CDR1 MNHEY, CDR2 SVGAGI. The CDR3 covers 16 residues. The V gene end was trimmed by 0 bases and the J gene end by 5 bases; junction bases not matched to a gene: 6. CDR3 region: CASSYSTGILTGELFF. In nucleotides, the CDR3 is TGTGCCAGCAGTTACTCGACAGGGATTTTGACCGGGGAGCTGTTTTTT.

This clone was seen only once. The J gene is TRBJ2-7, the V gene TRBV7-3; D could derive from TRBD1 or TRBD2 (6 bases each). V was trimmed by 5 bases and J by 7 bases, leaving 15 bases between them. CDR3 size: 13 residues. Germline V CDR1 and CDR2: SGHTA, FQGTGA. The CDR3 loop is CASSPGDWREQYF. The DNA of the CDR3 is TGTGCCAGCAGCCCAGGGGACTGGCGAGAGCAGTACTTC.

This clone was seen only once. The rearrangement joins TRBV7-9 to TRBJ2-5, with TRBD1 matching over 8 bases. The CDR3 runs to 16 residues. Unmatched junction bases numbered 5, after V lost 0 bases and J lost 2 bases. Germline CDR1 and CDR2: SEHNR and FQNEAQ (reference sequence). The CDR3 protein is CASSLAQGAKQETQYF. As DNA, the CDR3 is TGTGCCAGCAGCTTAGCCCAGGGGGCTAAACAAGAGACCCAGTACTTC.

This clone was seen a few times. The V call is TRBV7-9, the J call TRBJ2-1, with TRBD1 matching 8 bases. V dropped 5 bases and J dropped 10; count of bases not matched to a gene: 13. This CDR3 region has 15 residues. CDR1 and CDR2 from the germline V gene are SEHNR and FQNEAQ (reference sequence). CDR3 loop: CASSPARGPVGEQFF. The CDR3 DNA is TGTGCCAGCAGCCCCGCCAGGGGGCCTGTGGGGGAGCAGTTCTTC.

This chain connects TRBV5-1 to TRBJ2-3; 10 bases line up with TRBD2. The CDR3 is 14 residues long. Per the germline V gene, CDR1 is SGHRS and CDR2 is YFSETQ. Trimming took 5 bases from V and 5 from J; bases not matched to a gene: 5. CDR3 region: CASRLAGARDTQYF. Here the CDR3 DNA reads TGCGCCAGCAGGCTAGCGGGGGCCCGAGATACGCAGTATTTT.

This chain links TRBV10-3 with TRBJ2-3, with D unclear. The CDR3 has 15 amino acids. CDR1 and CDR2 from the germline V gene are ENHRY and SYGVKD. V was clipped by 2 bases and J by 2 bases, with 11 bases between them. CDR3 DNA: TGTGCCATCAGTGAGAATACCGGTTACACAGATACGCAGTATTTT. Translated, it gives CAISENTGYTDTQYF.

The rearrangement uses TRBV7-2 and TRBJ1-4; TRBD1 aligns across 9 bases. CDR1 and CDR2 (germline): SGHTA, FQGNSA. The CDR3 contains 14 residues. The trim removed 3 bases at V and 5 bases at J, leaving 1 base unmatched. The CDR3 nucleotides are TGTGCCAGCAGCTTCGACAGGGGGAATGAAAAACTGTTTTTT. The encoded protein is CASSFDRGNEKLFF.

This chain links TRBV7-9 with TRBJ1-1; D gene uncertain. The CDR3 runs 14 residues. Trimming shortened V by 2 bases and J by 0 bases, and 7 bases separated the two germline ends. From germline, CDR1 is SEHNR and CDR2 FQNEAQ (reference sequence). This CDR3 reads CASSLSNMNTEAFF. DNA of the CDR3: TGTGCCAGCAGCTTAAGTAACATGAACACTGAAGCTTTCTTT.

The chain recombines TRBV28 with TRBJ1-1, with D perhaps TRBD1 (6 bases). Trimming stripped 4 bases from V and 7 bases from J, with 10 bases between. Germline CDR1 MDHEN, CDR2 SYDVKM. The CDR3 contains 12 residues. CDR3 sequence: CASSWRGIEAFF. CDR3 DNA: TGTGCCAGCAGTTGGAGGGGGATTGAAGCTTTCTTT.

This sequence joins TRBV7-9 and TRBJ2-7; D perhaps matches TRBD2 (6 bases). Germline V lookup: CDR1 SEHNR, CDR2 FQNEAQ (reference sequence). The CDR3 is 15 residues long. Trimming removed 5 bases from V and 0 bases from J, with 14 bases in between. CDR3 loop: CASSRRGYHSYEQYF. Written as DNA, the CDR3 is TGTGCCAGCAGCCGCCGGGGGTACCACTCCTACGAGCAGTACTTC.

In its sample, this clone was seen once. This CDR3 reads CASSTGLAGGHNEQFF. Here the CDR3 DNA reads TGTGCCAGCAGCACAGGACTAGCGGGGGGGCACAATGAGCAGTTCTTC. This chain uses TRBV11-1 with TRBJ2-1; 15 positions agree with TRBD2. J lost 5 bases, V lost 5 bases, and 4 bases had no gene match. The germline CDR1 and CDR2 sequences are SGHAT and FQDESV (reference sequence). This CDR3 comprises 16 residues.

The chain has TRBV5-1 and TRBJ1-2; D unresolved. Trimming removed 0 bases from V and 1 base from J, with 7 bases in between. The CDR3 sequence is 14 residues long. Germline CDR1 is SGHRS and CDR2 is YFSETQ. The DNA of the CDR3 is TGCGCCAGCAGCTTGGGAGGCAGTAACTATGGCTACACCTTC. Its translation is CASSLGGSNYGYTF.

This clone was found a few times. The rearrangement links TRBV28 to TRBJ1-4; 11 bases are a match to TRBD1. The CDR3 contains 16 residues. The V gene end was trimmed by 7 bases and the J gene end by 7 bases; junction bases not matched to a gene: 11. The V gene's germline CDR1 is MDHEN and CDR2 SYDVKM. CDR3 coding DNA: TGTGCCAGCACCACAGTGGGGACAGGGGGAACTGAAAAACTGTTTTTT. It specifies CASTTVGTGGTEKLFF.

The gene calls are TRBV7-2 and TRBJ1-5; TRBD1 is a possible D gene (6 bases). Per germline, CDR1 SGHTA and CDR2 FQGNSA. The CDR3 is 14 amino acids. V was trimmed by 6 bases and J by 4 bases, leaving 13 bases between them. CDR3 in DNA: TGTGCCAGCAGTGCCGGGACATCTAATCAGCCCCAGCATTTT. Translating gives CASSAGTSNQPQHF.

The chain combines TRBV5-1 with TRBJ2-4, with TRBD1 matching over 8 bases. The CDR3 sequence is 15 residues long. The junction had 8 bases not matched to a gene; V was cut back by 4 bases and J by 5 bases. Per the germline V gene, CDR1 is SGHRS and CDR2 is YFSETQ. The CDR3 DNA is TGCGCCAGCAGCACAGATCAGGGGGCCCAAAACATTCAGTACTTC. Translated, it gives CASSTDQGAQNIQYF.

The genes are TRBV10-2 and TRBJ2-1; 7 bases fit TRBD2. Germline V gives CDR1 WSHSY, CDR2 SAAADI. V was clipped by 5 bases and J by 4 bases; unmatched bases: 2. The CDR3 is 13 amino acids. The DNA for the CDR3 is TGCGCCAGCAGTTTTAGCGGGTACAATGAGCAGTTCTTC. Translated: CASSFSGYNEQFF.

J is TRBJ1-5 and V is TRBV3-2. TRBV3-2 is designated a pseudogene. This CDR3 comprises 8 residues. The CDR3 sequence: CPPGPQHF. For the CDR3, the DNA is TGCCCCCCCGGGCCCCAGCATTTT.